A single sample is the source of the 10 T cell receptor beta chains below, sequenced in a study of blood T cell repertoires in COVID-19. The method was immunoSEQ multiplex PCR; TCRdb's version includes in-frame clones alone and lacks a portion of them. The sample gives more than 80,000 clones, 90% of which show up once; 6.5% to 8.5% is in the top ten. Sequencing was carried out using peripheral blood. Source of these receptors: a man between 18 and 29 years old with COVID-19, enrolled during active disease.

V and J are TRBV11-2 and TRBJ2-7; D not resolved. The CDR3 extends over 14 amino acids. CDR1 SGHAT and CDR2 FQNNGV come from the germline V gene. Between the trimmed V and J ends, which lost 4 bases and 0 bases, there was a span of 10 bases. In nucleotides, the CDR3 is TGTGCCAGCAGCTCCCAGACTGCCTCCTACGAGCAGTACTTC. It codes for CASSSQTASYEQYF.

This rearrangement joins TRBV7-9 to TRBJ2-1; tentatively, D is TRBD1 (5 bases). V was shortened by 6 bases and J by 5 bases, with 17 bases between the two germline ends. Germline-derived CDR1 and CDR2 are SEHNR and FQNEAQ (reference sequence). The CDR3 is made up of 15 amino acids. In DNA, the CDR3 is TGTGCCAGCAGTTCAGTTGACAGTCTAAACAATGAGCAGTTCTTC. Encoded protein: CASSSVDSLNNEQFF.

The CDR3, as DNA: TGTGCCAGCAGCCCGGATCAGGGGGAGGAGCAGTACTTC. This gives the protein CASSPDQGEEQYF. The chain carries TRBV9 and TRBJ2-7; 7 nucleotides align to TRBD1. V lost 4 bases to trimming and J lost 7 bases; unmatched junction nucleotides: 8. The CDR3 spans 13 residues. Germline V gives CDR1 SGDLS, CDR2 YYNGEE.

The CDR3 nucleotides read TGTGCCAGCAGTTTATCGGGGGGGTTAGGCACCGGGGAGCTGTTTTTT. Translated, it gives CASSLSGGLGTGELFF. V is TRBV27 and J is TRBJ2-2, with 7 bases identical to TRBD2. Trimming took 0 bases from V and 4 from J; bases not matched to a gene: 5. Germline CDR1 reads MNHEY; CDR2 reads SMNVEV (reference sequence). There are 16 residues in the CDR3.

The chain employs TRBV27 and TRBJ2-3; TRBD1 matches 10 bases. Germline V lookup: CDR1 MNHEY, CDR2 SMNVEV (reference sequence). The CDR3 consists of 16 residues. V dropped 5 bases and J dropped 5; count of bases not matched to a gene: 10. The CDR3 bases are TGTGCCAGCAGTGCCCCGACAGGGGGCGGGAGAGATACGCAGTATTTT. Encoded protein: CASSAPTGGGRDTQYF.

This sequence joins TRBV10-3 and TRBJ2-5; TRBD2 matches at 12 bases. CDR3 size: 14 residues. Germline CDR1 ENHRY, CDR2 SYGVKD. Unmatched junction bases numbered 0, after V lost 5 bases and J lost 2 bases. Here the CDR3 reads CAISLAGGQETQYF. CDR3 nucleotide sequence: TGTGCCATCAGTCTAGCGGGAGGGCAAGAGACCCAGTACTTC.

The CDR3 DNA is TGTGCCACCAGCAGAGAGGGGATCCAGGGTTGGGGCTATGGCTACACCTTC. Translating it yields CATSREGIQGWGYGYTF. V is TRBV15 and J is TRBJ1-2, with a possible D match to TRBD1 (5 bases). Germline lookup yields CDR1 LNHNV and CDR2 YYDKDF (reference sequence). Deletions cut 0 bases from V and 4 bases from J, with 18 bases between. The CDR3 runs to 17 residues.

This chain connects TRBV29-1 to TRBJ1-1, with D unresolved. V gave up 4 bases and J gave up 1 base, with 10 bases separating them. This CDR3 comprises 13 residues. Looked up from germline, CDR1 is SQVTM and CDR2 is ANQGSEA. The CDR3 region is CSVAEGGNTEAFF. The CDR3 DNA sequence: TGCAGCGTTGCAGAGGGAGGGAACACTGAAGCTTTCTTT.

This clone has only one observation. This chain links TRBV2 with TRBJ2-1; the D is unclear. The germline gives CDR1 SNHLY, CDR2 FYNNEI. This CDR3 is 13 amino acids long. V gave up 5 bases and J gave up 2 bases, with 7 bases separating them. CDR3 protein: CASSLGPYNEQFF. The CDR3 nucleotides are TGTGCCAGCAGTTTGGGCCCCTACAATGAGCAGTTCTTC.

Only one count was recorded for this clone. The chain uses TRBV9 and TRBJ2-7, with D possibly TRBD2 on 6 matching bases. Germline V gene sequence: CDR1 SGDLS, CDR2 YYNGEE. This CDR3 contains 11 residues. V was trimmed by 3 bases and J by 6 bases, leaving 7 bases between them. This chain's CDR3 is CASSGRGEQYF. The CDR3 bases are TGTGCCAGCAGCGGGAGGGGCGAGCAGTACTTC.